Included here is one T cell receptor beta chain sequence, with context. The antigen is not known. The sample is drawn from a study of shared clonotypes between healthy human individuals. Naive CD8 cells comprised CD45RO-negative, CCR7-positively selected cells, excluding terminally differentiated effector memory CD45RA+ cells. Only in-frame clones appear in the TCRdb table, and some are missing; sequencing was by immunoSEQ multiplex PCR. The table has about 2 million clones, about 95% seen once. Study-wide points: It was anticipated that sequencing depth would influence how many clonotypes donors shared.

The receptor's source is a man younger than 30 in good health. Sequenced sample: naive CD8+ T cells sorted from blood.

The DNA of the CDR3 is TGTGCCAGCAGCTTTGGACAGCTGGATCAGCCCCAGCATTTT. Its translation: CASSFGQLDQPQHF. The V call is TRBV13, the J call TRBJ1-5; possible D gene TRBD1, 6 bases. The germline V gene encodes CDR1 PRHDT and CDR2 FYEKMQ (reference sequence). V lost 3 bases to trimming and J lost 5 bases, with 11 bases between them. This CDR3 has 14 amino acids. The whole variable domain, filled in from reference TRBV13 and TRBJ1-5, reads AAGVIQSPRHLIKEKRETATLKCYPIPRHDTVYWYQQGPGQDPQFLISFYEKMQSDKGSIPDRFSAQQFSDYHSELNMSSLELGDSALYFCASSFGQLDQPQHFGDGTRLSIL.